The rows below give T cell receptor beta chains drawn from one sample of a study of blood T cell repertoires in COVID-19. Data came from immunoSEQ multiplex PCR; TCRdb stores just in-frame clones and leaves some out. The table records tens of thousands of clones, approximately 78% of them present only once. Material: peripheral blood. The receptor source for this set is a human donor in a cohort sampled during active COVID-19. CDR3s include the opening cysteine and the closing phenylalanine or tryptophan. Fields, in order: V gene, D gene, clone size, J gene, CDR3 protein, CDR3 DNA. The D gene is left open where the match is weak. Rows give clone size only sometimes, using once, few, many, or a class for an expanded clone.

TRBV27	NA	NA	TRBJ1-2	CASRGGDGYTF	TGTGCCAGCAGGGGGGGAGATGGCTACACCTTC
TRBV15	NA	NA	TRBJ1-6	CATRGVSYNSPLHF	TGTGCCACCAGAGGGGTCTCCTATAATTCACCCCTCCACTTT
TRBV7-9	NA	NA	TRBJ1-4	CASSLGVSDNEKLFF	TGTGCCAGCAGCTTAGGAGTATCCGATAATGAAAAACTGTTTTTT
TRBV5-1	NA	NA	TRBJ2-3	CASSLAELSTDTQYF	TGCGCCAGCAGCTTGGCTGAGCTTAGCACAGATACGCAGTATTTT
TRBV28	TRBD1	few	TRBJ2-7	CATSWGTGRYEQYF	TGTGCCACCTCTTGGGGGACAGGGCGATACGAGCAGTACTTC
TRBV14	NA	NA	TRBJ1-2	CASSEGQGYGYTF	TGTGCCAGCAGCGAAGGGCAGGGGTATGGCTACACCTTC
TRBV6-5	TRBD1	NA	TRBJ2-7	CASSIRDSLYEQYF	TGTGCCAGCAGTATCCGGGACAGTCTCTACGAGCAGTACTTC
TRBV4-2	NA	NA	TRBJ2-5	CASSQVALRRQETQYF	TGTGCCAGCAGCCAAGTGGCCCTTCGTCGACAAGAGACCCAGTACTTC
TRBV30	TRBD2	NA	TRBJ2-1	CAWRGERTSGGYNEQFF	TGTGCCTGGAGGGGAGAGCGGACTAGCGGGGGTTACAATGAGCAGTTCTTC
TRBV15	NA	few	TRBJ1-2	CATSAGGNGYTF	TGTGCCACCAGCGCGGGGGGAAATGGCTACACCTTC
TRBV6-5	NA	NA	TRBJ1-2	CASRVARHNYGYTF	TGTGCCAGCCGGGTAGCACGCCATAACTATGGCTACACCTTC
TRBV18	NA	NA	TRBJ1-1	CASSPQGGGWNTEAFF	TGTGCCAGCTCACCCCAAGGCGGGGGTTGGAACACTGAAGCTTTCTTT
TRBV30	NA	few	TRBJ1-1	CAWSLRGNTEAFF	TGTGCCTGGAGTCTGCGGGGGAACACTGAAGCTTTCTTT
TRBV6-6	TRBD1	NA	TRBJ2-7	CASSYVAGGSYEQYF	TGTGCCAGCAGTTACGTCGCAGGGGGATCCTACGAGCAGTACTTC
TRBV5-8	TRBD2	NA	TRBJ2-5	CASSLGAGETQYF	TGTGCCAGCAGCTTAGGAGCGGGGGAGACCCAGTACTTC
TRBV2	NA	NA	TRBJ1-2	CASSGALGTYGYTF	TGTGCCAGCAGTGGCGCCCTCGGGACATATGGCTACACCTTC
TRBV28	NA	NA	TRBJ1-1	CGIGQINTEAFF	TGTGGGATTGGGCAGATTAACACTGAAGCTTTCTTT
TRBV5-1	NA	few	TRBJ2-7	CASSLGPSGDHEQYF	TGCGCCAGCAGCTTGGGGCCTTCAGGTGATCACGAGCAGTACTTC
TRBV25-1	NA	few	TRBJ1-1	CASLYGEGTEAFF	TGTGCCAGCCTGTACGGGGAAGGGACTGAAGCTTTCTTT
TRBV15	NA	NA	TRBJ2-1	CATSRERSYNEQFF	TGTGCCACCAGCAGAGAACGGAGCTACAATGAGCAGTTCTTC
TRBV19	NA	few	TRBJ1-5	CASPRTRQSCSNQPQHF	TGTGCCAGTCCGCGAACCCGACAGTCTTGTAGCAATCAGCCCCAGCATTTT
TRBV12-3/TRBV12-4	NA	NA	TRBJ1-2	CASRTSGDGYTF	TGTGCCAGCAGGACTAGCGGCGATGGCTACACCTTC
TRBV5-5	NA	NA	TRBJ2-3	CASSLVGHRGDTQYF	TGTGCCAGCAGCTTGGTTGGACATAGGGGAGATACGCAGTATTTT
TRBV3-1/TRBV3-2	NA	NA	TRBJ1-1	CASSQPGENTEAFF	TGTGCCAGCAGCCAACCAGGGGAGAACACTGAAGCTTTCTTT
TRBV18	TRBD1	NA	TRBJ2-1	CASSLGQGPYNEQFF	TGTGCCAGCTCACTCGGACAGGGGCCATACAATGAGCAGTTCTTC
TRBV5-1	TRBD1	NA	TRBJ1-6	CASSLGTGTYNSPLHF	TGCGCCAGCAGCTTGGGGACAGGGACGTACAATTCACCCCTCCACTTT
TRBV7-9	NA	NA	TRBJ1-6	CASSDRGKVNSPLHF	TGTGCCAGCAGCGACCGGGGGAAGGTGAATTCACCCCTCCACTTT
TRBV29-1	NA	NA	TRBJ2-1	CSVEQGGNNEQFF	TGCAGCGTTGAACAGGGCGGGAACAATGAGCAGTTCTTC
TRBV12-3/TRBV12-4	NA	NA	TRBJ1-2	CASSLTPGYGYTF	TGTGCCAGCAGTTTAACCCCGGGATATGGCTACACCTTC
TRBV7-8	NA	NA	TRBJ1-1	CASSLSRANTEAFF	TGTGCCAGCAGCTTAAGCAGGGCGAACACTGAAGCTTTCTTT
TRBV24-1	TRBD1	NA	TRBJ1-2	CATSDLPWRTGLNYGYTF	TGTGCCACCAGTGATTTGCCATGGCGGACAGGCTTAAACTATGGCTACACCTTC
TRBV13	NA	NA	TRBJ2-3	CASSPLSTDTQYF	TGTGCCAGCAGCCCTTTAAGCACAGATACGCAGTATTTT
TRBV5-1	TRBD1	NA	TRBJ2-7	CASSLRQGTVYEQYF	TGCGCCAGCAGCTTGAGACAGGGGACGGTCTACGAGCAGTACTTC
TRBV6-6	NA	NA	TRBJ1-4	CASSYDGGREKLFF	TGTGCCAGCAGTTACGACGGGGGGAGGGAAAAACTGTTTTTT
TRBV25-1	NA	NA	TRBJ2-7	CASGGAGTGSYEQYF	TGTGCCAGCGGGGGGGCCGGGACAGGCTCCTACGAGCAGTACTTC
TRBV5-1	NA	once	TRBJ2-3	CASSSRQSTDTQYF	TGCGCCAGCAGCTCCCGACAGAGCACAGATACGCAGTATTTT
TRBV10-2	NA	NA	TRBJ2-2	CASSGQGNTGELFF	TGCGCCAGCAGTGGTCAGGGTAACACCGGGGAGCTGTTTTTT
TRBV28	NA	NA	TRBJ2-5	CASSLRGYQETQYF	TGTGCCAGCAGTTTAAGGGGGTACCAAGAGACCCAGTACTTC
TRBV5-1	NA	NA	TRBJ2-7	CASSLYTGATYEQYF	TGCGCCAGCAGCTTGTATACAGGCGCCACCTACGAGCAGTACTTC